What follows are 11 T cell receptor beta chains derived from one specimen sequenced in a study of OX40 agonist ivuxolimab in advanced cancers. TCRdb's table, derived via immunoSEQ multiplex PCR, lists solely in-frame clones and lacks some. There are more than 50,000 clones in the sample; around 84% occur only once, and roughly 4% lies in the top ten. The starting material was CD4+ or CD8+ T cells sorted from blood, obtained in a trial of the OX40 agonist ivuxolimab. The receptors come from an adult with an advanced solid tumor such as melanoma, head and neck, liver or kidney cancer.

A single count supports this clone. The V call is TRBV6-1, the J call TRBJ1-3; D is unclear. The CDR3 consists of 14 residues. The germline gives CDR1 MNHNS, CDR2 SASEGT. The V and J ends lost 6 bases and 4 bases respectively, with 13 bases between them. The CDR3 region is CASSVEGPGNTIYF. The CDR3 nucleotides read TGTGCCAGCAGCGTGGAAGGGCCCGGAAACACCATATATTTT.

The chain uses TRBV5-1 and TRBJ1-1, with D possibly matching TRBD1 (5 bases). The CDR3 runs 13 residues. The germline CDR1 and CDR2 sequences are SGHRS and YFSETQ. The V and J ends lost 0 bases and 9 bases respectively, with 12 bases between them. CDR3 residues: CASSLESGTKAFF. Here the CDR3 DNA reads TGCGCCAGCAGCTTGGAGTCAGGGACGAAAGCTTTCTTT.

This clone is a singleton in its sample. The rearrangement links TRBV4-3 to TRBJ1-2; D may be TRBD1 (5 bases). This CDR3 is built from 13 residues. Germline V gene data show CDR1 as LGHNA and CDR2 as YSLEER. With 2 bases removed from V and 8 bases from J, the gap between germline ends came to 12 bases. In nucleotides, the CDR3 is TGCGCCAGCAGCCAACCGGGGGGGTTAGGCTACACCTTC. Residues: CASSQPGGLGYTF.

V is TRBV7-2 and J is TRBJ1-2, with 8 bases identical to TRBD1. In germline, CDR1 is SGHTA, CDR2 FQGNSA. V lost 4 bases and J lost 7; bases outside the gene matches: 5. There are 13 residues in the CDR3. As DNA, the CDR3 is TGTGCCAGCAGCTGGGGACAGGCGGTTGGCTACACCTTC. This translates into CASSWGQAVGYTF.

This clone was found a few times. The V and J genes are TRBV7-3 and TRBJ2-1; tentatively, D is TRBD1 or TRBD2 (5 bases each). Germline values: CDR1 SGHTA, CDR2 FQGTGA. The CDR3 covers 16 residues. Trimming left V 5 bases short and J 2 bases short, with 16 bases between. This CDR3 reads CASSPTSGRAYNEQFF. The CDR3 nucleotides are TGTGCCAGCAGCCCAACTTCAGGGAGAGCCTACAATGAGCAGTTCTTC.

CDR3 DNA sequence: TGTGCCAGCAGCTTAAGCTGGTCTAACAGGGCCGTCTATGGCTACACCTTC. Its translation is CASSLSWSNRAVYGYTF. The chain has TRBV7-9 and TRBJ1-2; weak D call: TRBD1 (6 bases). V lost 2 bases to trimming and J lost 4 bases, with 20 bases between them. Looked up from germline, CDR1 is SEHNR and CDR2 is FQNEAQ (reference sequence). There are 17 residues in the CDR3.

The chain couples TRBV7-9 to TRBJ1-1; D perhaps matches TRBD1 (6 bases). Germline V gene lookup returns CDR1 SEHNR and CDR2 FQNEAQ (reference sequence). The germline V and J ends were trimmed by 8 bases and 1 base, with 8 bases remaining between them. This CDR3 contains 12 residues. CDR3 in DNA: TGTGCCAGCGCACAGGGGAACACTGAAGCTTTCTTT. Translating gives CASAQGNTEAFF. Using reference TRBV7-9 and TRBJ1-1 for the parts outside the CDR3, the full variable domain is DTGVSQNPRHKITKRGQNVTFRCDPISEHNRLYWYRQTLGQGPEFLTYFQNEAQLEKSRLLSDRFSAERPKGSFSTLEIQRTEQGDSAMYLCASAQGNTEAFFGQGTRLTVV.

The V call is TRBV19, the J call TRBJ2-3, with 9 bases that match TRBD1. V dropped 6 bases and J dropped 1; count of bases not matched to a gene: 5. Germline CDR1 LNHDA, CDR2 SQIVND (reference sequence). The CDR3 length is 15 residues. CDR3 DNA: TGTGCCAGTAGAAACACAGGGGGCGGCACAGATACGCAGTATTTT. Protein: CASRNTGGGTDTQYF. Combining the CDR3 with reference TRBV19 and TRBJ2-3 gives the whole variable domain DGGITQSPKYLFRKEGQNVTLSCEQNLNHDAMYWYRQDPGQGLRLIYYSQIVNDFQKGDIAEGYSVSREKKESFPLTVTSAQKNPTAFYLCASRNTGGGTDTQYFGPGTRLTVL.

The chain has TRBV30 and TRBJ1-1; no clear D gene. Germline CDR1 is GTSNPN and CDR2 is SVGIG (reference sequence). The CDR3 runs to 11 residues. Trimming stripped 3 bases from V and 7 bases from J, with 9 bases between. The DNA of the CDR3 is TGTGCCTGGAGCACCAGAGTTGAAGCTTTCTTT. Protein sequence: CAWSTRVEAFF.

The chain uses TRBV19 and TRBJ1-5; no clear D gene. From germline, CDR1 is LNHDA and CDR2 SQIVND (reference sequence). Trimming left V 1 base short and J 0 bases short, with 7 bases between. CDR3 length equals 15 residues. The CDR3 nucleotides are TGTGCCAGTAGTATAGGGACGGGTAGCAATCAGCCCCAGCATTTT. It is translated as CASSIGTGSNQPQHF.

V is TRBV19 and J is TRBJ1-3; unclear D gene. Germline-derived CDR1 and CDR2 are LNHDA and SQIVND (reference sequence). The length of the CDR3 is 12 residues. V lost 4 bases and J 2 bases, leaving 3 bases between the germline ends. The CDR3, as DNA: TGTGCCAGTAGTACCACTGGAAACACCATATATTTT. Translated: CASSTTGNTIYF.